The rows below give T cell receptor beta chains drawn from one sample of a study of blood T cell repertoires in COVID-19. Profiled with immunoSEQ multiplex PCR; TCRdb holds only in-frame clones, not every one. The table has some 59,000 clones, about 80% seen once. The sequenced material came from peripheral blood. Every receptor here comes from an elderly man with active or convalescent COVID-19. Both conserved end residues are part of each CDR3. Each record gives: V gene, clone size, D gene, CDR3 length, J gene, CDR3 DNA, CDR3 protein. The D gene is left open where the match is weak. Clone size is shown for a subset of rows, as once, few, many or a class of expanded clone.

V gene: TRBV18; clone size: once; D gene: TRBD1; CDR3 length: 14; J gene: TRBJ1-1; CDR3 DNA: TGTGCCAGCGCGACCGACAGGGGGAACACTGAAGCTTTCTTT; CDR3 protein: CASATDRGNTEAFF
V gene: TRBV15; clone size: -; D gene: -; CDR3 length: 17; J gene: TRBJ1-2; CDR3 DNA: TGTGCCACCAGCAGAGATCCTCGGGATGGGGCTAACTATGGCTACACCTTC; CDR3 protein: CATSRDPRDGANYGYTF
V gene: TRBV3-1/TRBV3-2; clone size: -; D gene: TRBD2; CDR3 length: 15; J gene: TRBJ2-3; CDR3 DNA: TGTGCCAGCAGCCTTGAGGGACTAGCGATAGATACGCAGTATTTT; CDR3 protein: CASSLEGLAIDTQYF
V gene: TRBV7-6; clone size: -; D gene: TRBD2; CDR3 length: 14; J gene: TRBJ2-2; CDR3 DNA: TGTGCCAGCAGCTTAGGGGGGGGTCCCGGGGAGCTGTTTTTT; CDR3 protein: CASSLGGGPGELFF
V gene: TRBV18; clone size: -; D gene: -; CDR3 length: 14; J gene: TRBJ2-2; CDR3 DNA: TGTGCCAGCTCACCACCGGGGCGCACCGGGGAGCTGTTTTTT; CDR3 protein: CASSPPGRTGELFF
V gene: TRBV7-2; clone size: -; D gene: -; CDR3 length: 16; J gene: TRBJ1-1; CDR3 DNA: TGTGCCAGCAGCCCGCGGCGGGGCCAGGTGAACACTGAAGCTTTCTTT; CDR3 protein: CASSPRRGQVNTEAFF
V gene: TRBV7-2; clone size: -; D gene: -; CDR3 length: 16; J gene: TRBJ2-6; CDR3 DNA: TGTGCCAGCAGCTTAGGAACTCACTCTGGGGCCAACGTCCTGACTTTC; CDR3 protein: CASSLGTHSGANVLTF
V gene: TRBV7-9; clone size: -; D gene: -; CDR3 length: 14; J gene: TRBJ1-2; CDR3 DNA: TGTGCCAGCAGCCCCGTATTGGGGCTTTATGGCTACACCTTC; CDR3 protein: CASSPVLGLYGYTF
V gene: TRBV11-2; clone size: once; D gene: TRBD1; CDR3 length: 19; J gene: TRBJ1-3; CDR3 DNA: TGTGCCAGCAGCTTAGTCTTGTCTGTAGGGGGCGATTTGAGAAACACCATATATTTT; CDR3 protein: CASSLVLSVGGDLRNTIYF
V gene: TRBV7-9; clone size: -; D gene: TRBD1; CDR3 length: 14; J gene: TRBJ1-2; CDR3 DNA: TGTGCCAGCAGCCGGGACAGCGGGTCTATTGGCTACACCTTC; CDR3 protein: CASSRDSGSIGYTF
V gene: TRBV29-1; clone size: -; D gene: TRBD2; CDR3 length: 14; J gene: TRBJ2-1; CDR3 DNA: TGCAGCGCCCCGAAGATTAGCGGGAGCAGTGAGCAGTTCTTC; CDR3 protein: CSAPKISGSSEQFF
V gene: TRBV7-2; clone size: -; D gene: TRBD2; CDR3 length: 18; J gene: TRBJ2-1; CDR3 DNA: TGTGCCAGCAGCTTAGAAGGGACTAGCGGGGGGTCTTACAATGAGCAGTTCTTC; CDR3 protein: CASSLEGTSGGSYNEQFF
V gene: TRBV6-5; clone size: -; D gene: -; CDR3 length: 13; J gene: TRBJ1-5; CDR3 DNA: TGTGCCAGCAAGACTACTAGGAATCAGCCCCAGCATTTT; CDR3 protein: CASKTTRNQPQHF
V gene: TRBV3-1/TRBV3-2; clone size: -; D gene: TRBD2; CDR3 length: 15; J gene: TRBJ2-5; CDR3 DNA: TGTGCCAGCCGCCTTATAGCGGGGGCCGGGGAGACCCAGTACTTC; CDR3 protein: CASRLIAGAGETQYF
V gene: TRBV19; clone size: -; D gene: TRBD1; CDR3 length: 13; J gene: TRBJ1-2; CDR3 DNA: TGTGCCAGTAGGAACGACAGGGGCTATGGCTACACCTTC; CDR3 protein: CASRNDRGYGYTF
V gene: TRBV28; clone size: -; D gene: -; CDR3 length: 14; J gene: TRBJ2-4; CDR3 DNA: TGTGCCAGCAGTGATAGCGGCATTAAGAACATTCAGTACTTC; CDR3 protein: CASSDSGIKNIQYF